One and the same sample provided the 24 T cell receptor beta chains below, sequenced in a study of T cell responses to AZD1222 COVID-19 vaccine. Data came from immunoSEQ multiplex PCR; TCRdb stores just in-frame clones and leaves some out. The sample yields 75,000 to 100,000 clones, roughly 87% seen once. Material: peripheral blood, obtained on day 0 of AZD1222 vaccination. These receptors all stem from an adult in good health.

Concerning this clone: One end of the junction does not line up with germline, which may come from a read error. The V gene is TRBV7-7, the J gene TRBJ2-2; D gene unclear. Germline CDR1 and CDR2: SSHAT and FNYEAQ (reference sequence). The CDR3 has 14 residues. CDR3 nucleotides: TGTGCTAGCAGCCCAGTGGAGAACACCGGGGAGCTGTTTTTT. It translates to CASSPVENTGELFF. The full variable domain, in which reference TRBV7-7 and TRBJ2-2 provide the parts outside the CDR3, is GAGVSQSPRYKVTKRGQDVTLRCDPISSHATLYWYQQALGQGPEFLTYFNYEAQPDKSGLPSDRFSAERPEGSISTLTIQRTEQRDSAMYRCASSPVENTGELFFGEGSRLTVL.

This chain joins TRBV5-1 and TRBJ1-4, with 8 bases matching TRBD1. Per the germline V gene, CDR1 is SGHRS and CDR2 is YFSETQ. V trimming: 4 bases; J trimming: 7 bases; junction bases outside the gene matches: 9. The CDR3 extends over 15 amino acids. The CDR3 region has the DNA TGCGCCAGCAGCAAGCAGACAGGGGAAACTGAAAAACTGTTTTTT. It translates to CASSKQTGETEKLFF.

This clone was found a few times. This rearrangement joins TRBV30 to TRBJ1-1, with D tentatively TRBD1 (6 bases). The CDR3 has 15 residues. V was cut by 3 bases and J by 3 bases, with 17 bases left in between. Germline V gene sequence: CDR1 GTSNPN, CDR2 SVGIG (reference sequence). Written as DNA, the CDR3 is TGTGCCTGGAGAGGCAAGGGGGGGGCTTACACTGAAGCTTTCTTT. Protein product: CAWRGKGGAYTEAFF.

The rearrangement uses TRBV4-2 and TRBJ2-2; 9 nucleotides match TRBD1. The CDR3 extends over 16 amino acids. Trimming removed 3 bases from V and 1 base from J; junction bases left unmatched: 3. Looked up from germline, CDR1 is LGHNA and CDR2 is YNFKEQ. The CDR3 DNA reads as TGTGCCAGCAGCCACAGGGGACAGGGGAACACCGGGGAGCTGTTTTTT. Translating gives CASSHRGQGNTGELFF.

This clone was found once. This rearrangement joins TRBV3-1 (or the pseudogene TRBV3-2) to TRBJ1-6; D is unresolved. Germline values: CDR1 LGHDT, CDR2 YNNKEL (reference sequence). The CDR3 consists of 16 residues. V was trimmed by 1 base and J by 0 bases, leaving 7 bases between them. The CDR3 DNA reads TGTGCCAGCAGCCAAGTAAAAAGCTCCTATAATTCACCCCTCCACTTT. Its translation: CASSQVKSSYNSPLHF.

This rearrangement joins TRBV6-2 or TRBV6-3 to TRBJ2-7; 8 bases are shared with TRBD1. CDR1 is MNHEY, CDR2 SVGEGT, per germline. The CDR3 is 15 amino acids. With V trimmed by 3 bases and J by 2 bases, 6 bases remained unmatched. CDR3 protein: CASSYMGTGTYEQYF. CDR3 nucleotides: TGTGCCAGCAGTTATATGGGGACAGGCACCTACGAGCAGTACTTC.

V is TRBV5-1 and J is TRBJ2-3, with D perhaps assigned TRBD1 or TRBD2 (5 bases each). Germline values: CDR1 SGHRS, CDR2 YFSETQ. The germline V and J ends were trimmed by 3 bases and 4 bases, with 21 bases remaining between them. The CDR3 sequence is 17 residues long. The CDR3 is CASSWNRGDRVADTQYF. CDR3 bases: TGCGCCAGCAGCTGGAACCGGGGCGACAGAGTTGCAGATACGCAGTATTTT.

The gene calls are TRBV10-2 and TRBJ2-5; D ambiguous. The CDR3 spans 13 residues. V gave up 5 bases and J gave up 0 bases, with 7 bases separating them. Germline values: CDR1 WSHSY, CDR2 SAAADI. CDR3 DNA: TGCGCCAGCAGTCCCCAGTACCAAGAGACCCAGTACTTC. This codes for CASSPQYQETQYF.

The CDR3 sequence: CASRKGQGRYGYTF. CDR3 sequence (DNA): TGTGCCAGCAGAAAAGGACAGGGGAGGTATGGCTACACCTTC. J is TRBJ1-2 and V is TRBV6-5; 9 bases fit TRBD1. Germline CDR1 MNHEY, CDR2 SVGAGI. V dropped 6 bases and J dropped 5; count of bases not matched to a gene: 7. The CDR3 is 14 residues long.

The chain is built from TRBV19 and TRBJ2-7; no firm D call. The V end lost 3 bases, the J end lost 3 bases, and 9 bases lay between the germline ends. Germline CDR1 reads LNHDA; CDR2 reads SQIVND (reference sequence). The CDR3 runs to 13 residues. For the CDR3, the DNA is TGTGCCAGTAGTATGGGATTGGGCTACGAGCAGTACTTC. This codes for CASSMGLGYEQYF.

The chain has TRBV18 and TRBJ1-1; D uncertain. V was shortened by 3 bases and J by 7 bases, with 12 bases between the two germline ends. The CDR3 has 13 residues. Looked up from germline, CDR1 is KGHSH and CDR2 is LQKENI. As DNA, the CDR3 is TGTGCCAGCTCACCGAGAGAGCGGGGTGAAGCTTTCTTT. Translating gives CASSPRERGEAFF.

This chain links TRBV5-6 with TRBJ1-6, with no clear D. Between the trimmed V and J ends, which lost 4 bases and 6 bases, there was a span of 11 bases. This CDR3 spans 14 amino acids. Per the germline V gene, CDR1 is SGHDT and CDR2 is YYEEEE. As DNA, the CDR3 is TGTGCCAGCAGCCTTGGACGGATTAATTCACCCCTCCACTTT. Residues: CASSLGRINSPLHF.

This clone showed up just once. The V call is TRBV12-3 or TRBV12-4, the J call TRBJ2-7; D remains ambiguous. V was cut by 3 bases and J by 4 bases, with 7 bases left in between. The CDR3 spans 12 residues. The CDR3 DNA is TGTGCCAGCAGTTTCACGAAGTACGAGCAGTACTTC. The encoded protein is CASSFTKYEQYF.

The chain links TRBV18 to TRBJ1-6; 9 bases align to TRBD1. There are 15 residues in the CDR3. Per the germline V gene, CDR1 is KGHSH and CDR2 is LQKENI. The trim removed 0 bases at V and 9 bases at J, leaving 3 bases unmatched. This CDR3 is CASSPPTGGGSPLHF. The CDR3 DNA follows: TGTGCCAGCTCACCACCGACAGGGGGAGGTTCACCCCTCCACTTT. The complete variable domain, with remaining parts taken from reference TRBV18 and TRBJ1-6, reads NAGVMQNPRHLVRRRGQEARLRCSPMKGHSHVYWYRQLPEEGLKFMVYLQKENIIDESGMPKERFSAEFPKEGPSILRIQQVVRGDSAAYFCASSPPTGGGSPLHFGNGTRLTVT.

This clone appeared once. The rearrangement links TRBV30 to TRBJ1-1, with D possibly being TRBD1 (5 bases). V was pared by 8 bases and J by 11 bases, with 21 bases between. The CDR3 runs to 12 residues. Germline V gene sequence: CDR1 GTSNPN, CDR2 SVGIG (reference sequence). CDR3 nucleotide sequence: TGTGCCGGGACCAGCCGGCCTGGACTGGCTTTCTTT. Amino acids: CAGTSRPGLAFF.

CDR3 bases: TGTGCCAGCAGCTTAGTCAGGGAGGGAAACACCATATATTTT. This codes for CASSLVREGNTIYF. J is TRBJ1-3 and V is TRBV7-2; tentative D call: TRBD1 (5 bases). The CDR3 contains 14 residues. Trimming removed 1 base from V and 4 bases from J, with 8 bases in between. Germline CDR1 SGHTA, CDR2 FQGNSA.

The V call is TRBV6-2 or TRBV6-3, the J call TRBJ1-2; no reliable D call. The V gene's germline CDR1 is MNHEY and CDR2 SVGEGT. The CDR3 consists of 12 residues. Trimming pared 5 bases from V and 3 bases from J, leaving 7 bases between. The CDR3 sequence is CASSIRDYGYTF. The CDR3 DNA reads TGTGCCAGCAGTATCCGGGACTATGGCTACACCTTC.

The chain has TRBV7-2 and TRBJ1-2; the D gene is possibly TRBD1 (6 bases). Germline assignment: CDR1 SGHTA and CDR2 FQGNSA. Trimming took off 3 bases at V and 2 bases at J, with 13 bases between the two ends. The CDR3 has 15 residues. This CDR3 reads CASSLSSGVNYGYTF. CDR3 DNA sequence: TGTGCCAGCAGCTTGTCTTCAGGGGTGAACTATGGCTACACCTTC.

CDR3 protein: CSVVGQGAKKLFF. The CDR3 region has the DNA TGCAGCGTTGTCGGTCAGGGGGCGAAAAAACTGTTTTTT. This chain uses TRBV29-1 with TRBJ1-4, with 8 bases that match TRBD1. The CDR3 has 13 residues. CDR1 SQVTM and CDR2 ANQGSEA come from the germline V gene. V trimming: 4 bases; J trimming: 9 bases; junction bases outside the gene matches: 7.

The V call is TRBV18, the J call TRBJ2-3; 7 bases line up with TRBD1. Germline CDR1 KGHSH, CDR2 LQKENI. With V trimmed by 5 bases and J by 1 base, 6 bases remained unmatched. The length of the CDR3 is 15 residues. The DNA for the CDR3 is TGTGCCAGCTCAGCTCCGGGACAGCGCACAGATACGCAGTATTTT. This translates into CASSAPGQRTDTQYF.

The chain combines TRBV18 with TRBJ2-5; D unclear. Trimming removed 1 base from V and 4 bases from J, with 10 bases in between. The CDR3 spans 14 residues. Germline V gene data show CDR1 as KGHSH and CDR2 as LQKENI. CDR3 bases: TGTGCCAGCTCACCACTCCTAGGGTCAGAGACCCAGTACTTC. Translation: CASSPLLGSETQYF.

V gene TRBV30 combines with J gene TRBJ1-2, with D possibly TRBD1 on 6 matching bases. Germline V gives CDR1 GTSNPN, CDR2 SVGIG (reference sequence). The V gene lost 6 bases and the J gene lost 0 bases, with 14 bases spanning the gap. The CDR3 is 14 amino acids. The CDR3 DNA follows: TGTGCCTGCGATACAGGGCCGACTAACTATGGCTACACCTTC. Translating gives CACDTGPTNYGYTF.

CDR3 sequence reads: CATTQSELNQPQHF. CDR3 sequence (DNA): TGTGCCACCACCCAGTCAGAGCTAAATCAGCCCCAGCATTTT. V and J are TRBV19 and TRBJ1-5; D gene uncertain. Trimming took off 10 bases at V and 4 bases at J, with 17 bases between the two ends. Germline V CDR1 and CDR2: LNHDA, SQIVND (reference sequence). The CDR3 runs 14 residues.

The chain joins TRBV30 to TRBJ2-5, with no clear D. The CDR3 loop spans 13 amino acids. Germline CDR1 reads GTSNPN; CDR2 reads SVGIG (reference sequence). V shed 2 bases and J shed 1 base, with 8 bases lying between them. For the CDR3, the DNA is TGTGCCTGGAGTTCGCTTCTCCAAGAGACCCAGTACTTC. As protein: CAWSSLLQETQYF.